Below, one T cell receptor (beta chain) is given with its context. These data originate in a study of cytomegalovirus exposure and HLA in healthy donors. In the study overall: As an earlier analysis found, 150 million to 200 million T cells yielded about 120 million unique TCR beta sequences. Researchers found that less than 90% of about 400 genotyped donors fell within the Caucasian-associated ancestry cluster.

Researchers ran the PCR with 60 Vbeta and 13 Jbeta primers. Sequencing was performed with immunoSEQ multiplex PCR; in TCRdb, only in-frame clones are kept and a portion is missing. With 130,000 or so clones in the sample, the ten largest clones hold 2% to 2.5%. This receptor was obtained from a woman in her late teens or twenties in good health and CMV-seronegative. Sequenced material: PBMCs.

The CDR3 DNA reads TGTGCCAGCAGCTTAGGGCCCATGGTCTCTGAAGCTTTCTTT. This sequence encodes CASSLGPMVSEAFF. The chain uses TRBV7-9 and TRBJ1-1; D uncertain. CDR1 and CDR2 from the germline V gene are SEHNR and FQNEAQ (reference sequence). The CDR3 covers 14 residues. Between the trimmed V and J ends, which lost 1 base and 6 bases, there was a span of 12 bases.